The entry below gives a single T cell receptor beta chain sequence along with its context. It lacks a known antigen. Per-base qualities were not stored, and no clone one base away is much larger. The germline ends are 13 bases apart after V is trimmed by 6 bases and J by 2 bases. Sequences KGHSH (CDR1) and LQKENI (CDR2) are obtained from the germline V gene. The CDR3 spans 15 residues, from the cysteine through the phenylalanine. Only the CDR3 DNA stays, 45 bases, in frame from base 1. The immunoSEQ Assay, a bias-controlled multiplex PCR, was used to amplify TCRbeta CDR3 regions from genomic DNA. The authors' analysis ran thus. The number of nucleated cells in each sample was estimated from the amplification of reference gene primers within the assay. To quantify the absolute abundance of each unique TCRbeta CDR3 rearrangement, sequence reads were collapsed and filtered. For each sample, productive Simpson clonality was calculated by taking the square root of Simpson's diversity index across productive rearrangements. TCRdb carries this immuneACCESS record with in-frame sequences only. Its versions omit some clonotypes, under half of them owing to an unresolved V gene in the studies checked, with the rest unexplained. Clone size and the V and J calls come from that table; the DNA yielded D and trimming. This sample lists 100,000 to 150,000 clones; around nine tenths were detected once. More than 2% of the sample comes from the top ten.

This record comes from a study of blood T cell repertoires in COVID-19 (dated by TCRdb to 2019 to 2021). Context from the whole study: The collaborator samples originated in the United States, Italy and Spain and spanned the acute and convalescent phases of COVID-19. The material from the prospective study consisted of cDNA or gDNA derived from T cells, B-cell-depleted T cells, or PBMCs. The dataset comprised deeply sampled blood TCRbeta repertoires from subjects exposed to, actively infected with, or recovered from COVID-19. The repertoires were made available in a free public database intended to serve as a resource for research on the immune response to SARS-CoV-2. The samples were drawn from two sources: the first 160 participants of the ongoing ImmuneRACE study, and 1,000 to 1,500 subjects contributed by 6 global collaborators. Nearly every sample came with metadata listing a de-identified subject ID, COVID-19 status, age in years and sex. Where HLA class I and class II types were available, the types were taken from metadata supplied by the sample provider, not from assay-based typing. The investigation overall reported the following: How much clinical and demographic metadata was included differed by source and by participant, and the metadata was provided uncurated.

The collaborating institutions used their own protocols to collect whole blood in K2EDTA tubes. For TCRbeta analysis, collaborators shipped samples as frozen whole blood, isolated PBMCs, or DNA extracted from either of those sample types. This TCR was sampled from a man in his 70s with active COVID-19. The sequence links TRBV18 to TRBJ2-2; TRBD2 might be the D gene, on 6 matching bases. The sequenced sample was peripheral blood. The CDR3 loop reads CASSPGVSNTGELFF. The DNA sequence reads TGTGCCAGCTCCCCGGGGGTATCCAACACCGGGGAGCTGTTTTTT.